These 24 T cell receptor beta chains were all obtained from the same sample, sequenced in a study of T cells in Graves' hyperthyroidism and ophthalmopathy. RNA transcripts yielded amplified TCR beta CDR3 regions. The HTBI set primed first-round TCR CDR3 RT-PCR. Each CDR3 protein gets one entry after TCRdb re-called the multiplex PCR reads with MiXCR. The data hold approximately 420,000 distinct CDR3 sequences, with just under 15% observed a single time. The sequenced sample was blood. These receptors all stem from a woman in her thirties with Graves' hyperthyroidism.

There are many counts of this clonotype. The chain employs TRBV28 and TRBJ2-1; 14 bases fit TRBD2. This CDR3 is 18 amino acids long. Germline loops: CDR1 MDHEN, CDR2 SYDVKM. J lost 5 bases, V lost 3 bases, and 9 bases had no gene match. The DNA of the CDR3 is TGTGCCAGCAGTTTCTCTCGGACTAGCGGGAGGTATAACAATGAGCAGTTCTTC. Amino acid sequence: CASSFSRTSGRYNNEQFF.

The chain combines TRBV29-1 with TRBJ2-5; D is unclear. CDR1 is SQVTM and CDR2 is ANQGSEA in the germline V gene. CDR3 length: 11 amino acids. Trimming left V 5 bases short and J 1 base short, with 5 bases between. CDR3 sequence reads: CSVPIQETQYF. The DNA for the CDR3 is TGCAGCGTTCCTATCCAAGAGACCCAGTACTTC.

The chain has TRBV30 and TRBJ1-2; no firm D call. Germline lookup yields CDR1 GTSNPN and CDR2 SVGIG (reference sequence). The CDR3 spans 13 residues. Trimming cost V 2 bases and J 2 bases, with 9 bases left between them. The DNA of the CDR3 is TGTGCCTGGAGTAATTCAGAAAACTATGGCTACACCTTC. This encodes CAWSNSENYGYTF.

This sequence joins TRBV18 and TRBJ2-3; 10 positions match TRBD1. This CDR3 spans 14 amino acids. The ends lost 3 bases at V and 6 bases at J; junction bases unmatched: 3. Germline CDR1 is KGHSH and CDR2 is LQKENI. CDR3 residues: CASSPRTGGDTQYF. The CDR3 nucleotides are TGTGCCAGCTCACCGCGGACAGGGGGGGATACGCAGTATTTT.

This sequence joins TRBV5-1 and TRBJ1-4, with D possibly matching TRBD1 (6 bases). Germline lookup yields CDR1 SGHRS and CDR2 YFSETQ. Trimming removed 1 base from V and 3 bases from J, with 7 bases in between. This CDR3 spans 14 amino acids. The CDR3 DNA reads TGCGCCAGCAGCTTGACAGGGTCTAATGAAAAACTGTTTTTT. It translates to CASSLTGSNEKLFF.

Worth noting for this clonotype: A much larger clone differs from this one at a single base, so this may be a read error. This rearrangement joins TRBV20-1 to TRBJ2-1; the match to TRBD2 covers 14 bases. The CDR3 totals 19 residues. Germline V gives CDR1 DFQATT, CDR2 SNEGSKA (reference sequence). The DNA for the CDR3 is TGCAGTCCTAGAGATCTGCGACTAGCGGGAGGGCCTCCCTACAATGAGCAGTTCTTC. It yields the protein CSPRDLRLAGGPPYNEQFF.

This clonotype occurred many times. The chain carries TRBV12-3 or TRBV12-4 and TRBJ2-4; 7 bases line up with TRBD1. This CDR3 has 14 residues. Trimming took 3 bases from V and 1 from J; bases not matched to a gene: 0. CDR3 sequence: CASSLTGAKNIQYF. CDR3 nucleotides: TGTGCCAGCAGTTTGACAGGGGCCAAAAACATTCAGTACTTC.

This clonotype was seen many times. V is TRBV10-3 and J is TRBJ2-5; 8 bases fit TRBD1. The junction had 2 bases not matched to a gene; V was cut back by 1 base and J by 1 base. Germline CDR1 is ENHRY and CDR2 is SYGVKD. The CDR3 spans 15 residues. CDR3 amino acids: CAISEFGQGQETQYF. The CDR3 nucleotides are TGTGCCATCAGTGAGTTCGGACAGGGCCAAGAGACCCAGTACTTC.

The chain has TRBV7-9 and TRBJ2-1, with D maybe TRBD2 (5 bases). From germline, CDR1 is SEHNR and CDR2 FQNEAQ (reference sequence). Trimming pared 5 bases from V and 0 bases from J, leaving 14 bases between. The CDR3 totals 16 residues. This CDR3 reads CASSPLGGFSYNEQFF. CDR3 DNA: TGTGCCAGCAGCCCTCTTGGCGGGTTCTCCTACAATGAGCAGTTCTTC. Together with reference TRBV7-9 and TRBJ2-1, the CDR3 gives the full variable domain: DTGVSQNPRHKITKRGQNVTFRCDPISEHNRLYWYRQTLGQGPEFLTYFQNEAQLEKSRLLSDRFSAERPKGSFSTLEIQRTEQGDSAMYLCASSPLGGFSYNEQFFGPGTRLTVL.

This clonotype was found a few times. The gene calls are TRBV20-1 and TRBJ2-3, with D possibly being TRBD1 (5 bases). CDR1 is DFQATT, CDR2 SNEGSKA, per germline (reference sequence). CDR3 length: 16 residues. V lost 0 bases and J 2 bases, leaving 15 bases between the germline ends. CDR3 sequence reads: CSARDTWSGITDTQYF. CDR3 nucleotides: TGCAGTGCTAGAGATACCTGGTCAGGGATCACAGATACGCAGTATTTT.

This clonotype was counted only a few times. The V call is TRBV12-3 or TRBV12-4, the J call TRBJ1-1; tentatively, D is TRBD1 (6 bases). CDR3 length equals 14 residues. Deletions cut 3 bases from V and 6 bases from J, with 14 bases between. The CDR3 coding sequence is TGTGCCAGCAGTTTGGGGGGCCATTCCCCTGAAGCTTTCTTT. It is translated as CASSLGGHSPEAFF.

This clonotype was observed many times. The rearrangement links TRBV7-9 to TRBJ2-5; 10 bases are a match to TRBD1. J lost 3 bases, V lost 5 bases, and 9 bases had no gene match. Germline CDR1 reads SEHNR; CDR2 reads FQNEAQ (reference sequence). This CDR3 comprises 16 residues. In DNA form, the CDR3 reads TGTGCCAGCAGCCCGTTCTCCGGGACAGGGGAAGAGACCCAGTACTTC. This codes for CASSPFSGTGEETQYF.

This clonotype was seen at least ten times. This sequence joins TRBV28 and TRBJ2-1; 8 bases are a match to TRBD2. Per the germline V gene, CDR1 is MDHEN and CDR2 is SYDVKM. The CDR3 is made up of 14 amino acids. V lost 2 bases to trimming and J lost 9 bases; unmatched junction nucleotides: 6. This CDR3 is CASSLQAGVGEQFF. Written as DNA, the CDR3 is TGTGCCAGCAGTTTACAAGCGGGAGTTGGTGAGCAGTTCTTC.

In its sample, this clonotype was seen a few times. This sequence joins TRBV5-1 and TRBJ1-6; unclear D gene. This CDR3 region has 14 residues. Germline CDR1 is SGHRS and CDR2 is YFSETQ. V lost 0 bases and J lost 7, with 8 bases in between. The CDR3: CASSLEGENSPLHF. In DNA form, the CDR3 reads TGCGCCAGCAGCTTGGAGGGAGAGAATTCACCCCTCCACTTT. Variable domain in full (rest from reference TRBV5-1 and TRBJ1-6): KAGVTQTPRYLIKTRGQQVTLSCSPISGHRSVSWYQQTPGQGLQFLFEYFSETQRNKGNFPGRFSGRQFSNSRSEMNVSTLELGDSALYLCASSLEGENSPLHFGNGTRLTVT.

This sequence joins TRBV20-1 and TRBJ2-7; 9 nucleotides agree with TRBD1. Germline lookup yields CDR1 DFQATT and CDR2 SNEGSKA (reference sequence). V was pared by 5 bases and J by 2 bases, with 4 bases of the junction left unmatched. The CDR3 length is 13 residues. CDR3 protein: CSAPDRGTYEQYF. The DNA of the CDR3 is TGCAGTGCTCCGGACAGGGGAACCTACGAGCAGTACTTC.

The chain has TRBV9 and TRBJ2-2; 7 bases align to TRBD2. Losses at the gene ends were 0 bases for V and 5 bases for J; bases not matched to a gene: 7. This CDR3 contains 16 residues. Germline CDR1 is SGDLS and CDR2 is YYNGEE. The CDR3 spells CASSVGASGGTGELFF. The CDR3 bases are TGTGCCAGCAGCGTAGGGGCTAGCGGAGGGACCGGGGAGCTGTTTTTT.

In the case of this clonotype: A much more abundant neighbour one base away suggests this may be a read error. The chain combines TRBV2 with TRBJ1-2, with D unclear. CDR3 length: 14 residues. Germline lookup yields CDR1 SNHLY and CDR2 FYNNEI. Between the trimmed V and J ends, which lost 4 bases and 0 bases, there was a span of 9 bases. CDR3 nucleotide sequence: TGTGCCAGCAGTGTACGAGAAACTAACTATGGCTACACCTTC. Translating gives CASSVRETNYGYTF. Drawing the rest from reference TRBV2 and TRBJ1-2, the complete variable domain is EPEVTQTPSHQVTQMGQEVILRCVPISNHLYFYWYRQILGQKVEFLVSFYNNEISEKSEIFDDQFSVERPDGSNFTLKIRSTKLEDSAMYFCASSVRETNYGYTFGSGTRLTVV.

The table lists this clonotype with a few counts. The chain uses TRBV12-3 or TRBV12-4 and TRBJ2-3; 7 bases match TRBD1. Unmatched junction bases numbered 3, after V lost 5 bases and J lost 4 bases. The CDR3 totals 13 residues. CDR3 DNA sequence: TGTGCCAGCAGTGCCGACAGGGCAGATACGCAGTATTTT. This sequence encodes CASSADRADTQYF.

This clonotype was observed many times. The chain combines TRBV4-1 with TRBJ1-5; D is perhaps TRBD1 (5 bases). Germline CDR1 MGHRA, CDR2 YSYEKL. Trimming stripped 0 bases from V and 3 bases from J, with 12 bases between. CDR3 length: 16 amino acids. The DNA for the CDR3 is TGCGCCAGCAGCCAAGATGGCAGCGGGGCCAATCAGCCCCAGCATTTT. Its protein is CASSQDGSGANQPQHF.

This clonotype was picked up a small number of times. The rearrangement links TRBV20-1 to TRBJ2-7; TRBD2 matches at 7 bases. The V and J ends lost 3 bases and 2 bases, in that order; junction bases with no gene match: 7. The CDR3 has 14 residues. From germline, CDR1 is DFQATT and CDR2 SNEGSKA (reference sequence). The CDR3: CSASLGEGPYEQYF. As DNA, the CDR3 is TGCAGTGCTAGTCTGGGGGAGGGCCCCTACGAGCAGTACTTC.

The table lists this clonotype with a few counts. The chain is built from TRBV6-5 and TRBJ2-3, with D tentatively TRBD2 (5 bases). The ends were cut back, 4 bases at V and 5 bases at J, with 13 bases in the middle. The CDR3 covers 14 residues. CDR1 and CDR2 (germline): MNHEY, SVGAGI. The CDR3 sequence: CASSWLTRGDTQYF. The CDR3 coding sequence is TGTGCCAGCAGTTGGCTCACACGGGGAGATACGCAGTATTTT.

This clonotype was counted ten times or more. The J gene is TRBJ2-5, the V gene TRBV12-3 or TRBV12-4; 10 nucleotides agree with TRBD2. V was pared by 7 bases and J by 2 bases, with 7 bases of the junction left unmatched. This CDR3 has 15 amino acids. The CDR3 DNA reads TGTGCCAGCAATACCGGGACTAGCGATCAAGAGACCCAGTACTTC. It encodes CASNTGTSDQETQYF.

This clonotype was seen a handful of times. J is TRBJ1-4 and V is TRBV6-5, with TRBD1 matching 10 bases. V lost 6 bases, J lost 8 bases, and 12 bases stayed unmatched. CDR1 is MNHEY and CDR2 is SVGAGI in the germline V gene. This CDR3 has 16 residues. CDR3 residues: CASRPRPGTGAEKLFF. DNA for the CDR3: TGTGCCAGCAGACCCCGACCCGGGACAGGGGCAGAAAAACTGTTTTTT.

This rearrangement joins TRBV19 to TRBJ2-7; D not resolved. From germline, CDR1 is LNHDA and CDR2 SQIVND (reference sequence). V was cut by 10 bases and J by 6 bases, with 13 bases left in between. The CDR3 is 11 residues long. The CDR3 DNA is TGTGCCACCGCCGACATCACCGAGCAGTACTTC. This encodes CATADITEQYF.